This T cell receptor (beta chain) was captured in a study of T cell repertoires in aging, cancer and after chemotherapy. The CDR3 is 13 amino acids. The V gene lost 3 bases and the J gene lost 0 bases, with 8 bases spanning the gap. Germline V gene data show CDR1 as DFQATT and CDR2 as SNEGSKA (reference sequence). A mixed TRB-A/B primer pool amplified rearranged TRB by multiplex touch-down PCR. TCRdb independently ran MiXCR on the multiplex PCR reads; one entry per CDR3 protein. The data hold around 4,600 distinct CDR3 sequences, with 21% observed a single time. TCR beta rearrangements were amplified from peripheral blood genomic DNA. This clonotype has a handful of counts.

Source material: blood. This receptor was identified in a human donor with a blood cancer. V usage is TRBV20-1 and J usage is TRBJ1-2; D gene unclear. The CDR3 DNA reads as TGCAGTGCTAGGGGCAGAGCTAACTATGGCTACACCTTC. Amino acids: CSARGRANYGYTF.